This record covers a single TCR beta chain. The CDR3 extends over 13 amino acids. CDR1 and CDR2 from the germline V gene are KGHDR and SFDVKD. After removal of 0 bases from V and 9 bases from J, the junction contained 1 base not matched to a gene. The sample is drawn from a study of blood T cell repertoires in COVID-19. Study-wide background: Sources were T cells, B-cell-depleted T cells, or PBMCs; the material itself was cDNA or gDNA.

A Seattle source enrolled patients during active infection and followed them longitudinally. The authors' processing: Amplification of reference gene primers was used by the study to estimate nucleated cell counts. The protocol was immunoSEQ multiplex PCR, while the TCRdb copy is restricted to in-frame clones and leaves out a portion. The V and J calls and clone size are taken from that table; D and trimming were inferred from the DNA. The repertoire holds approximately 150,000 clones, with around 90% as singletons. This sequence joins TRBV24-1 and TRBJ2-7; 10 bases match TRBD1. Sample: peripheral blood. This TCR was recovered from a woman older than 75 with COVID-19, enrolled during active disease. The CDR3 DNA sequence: TGTGCCACCAGTGATTTGGGGACAGGGGCGCAGTACTTC. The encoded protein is CATSDLGTGAQYF.